This T cell receptor beta chain was retrieved from a study of T cells in Graves' hyperthyroidism and ophthalmopathy (dated by TCRdb to between 2018 and 2021). Concerning the study at large: Peripheral blood was collected at initial diagnosis, before any treatment. TCR V-J signatures able to tell the groups apart were searched for in a discovery cohort of 90 to 100 patients, of whom more than 40 had Graves' ophthalmopathy and more than 55 had stable Graves' hyperthyroidism. Prospective prediction of ophthalmopathy was tested in an independent validation cohort of 18 to 20 hyperthyroidism patients and 17 patients who later progressed to ophthalmopathy. The 100 or so discovery patients were divided at random into training and test sets in a 7:3 ratio. In addition, the study compared T-cell repertoires in thyroid tissue and in blood from about 6 Graves' hyperthyroidism patients. After sampling, hyperthyroidism patients received methimazole starting at 30 mg daily, and ophthalmopathy patients received high-dose intravenous methylprednisolone. TCR Vbeta CDR3 sequencing of 120 to 150 peripheral blood samples (43 ophthalmopathy, 75 hyperthyroidism and roughly 17 progressor patients) is reported in the paper.

Graves' hyperthyroidism was defined as stable when no progression to ophthalmopathy occurred over 18 months of follow-up. Hyperthyroidism patients were aged 18 to 65 years and newly diagnosed, with disease duration of less than 2 months. Any patient with an uncontrolled infection, another autoimmune disease, pregnancy or lactation was excluded. Diagnoses were established on the basis of clinical symptoms, serum thyroxine and TRAb, thyroid ultrasound, and orbital computed tomography. PBMCs were isolated from about 9.2 ml of fresh peripheral blood by Ficoll-Paque density gradient centrifugation. Total RNA was extracted with Trizol reagent, and quality was checked on an Agilent 2100 Bioanalyzer. This clonotype was detected many times. The antigen this receptor binds is unknown. No base-level quality is on record; no much larger clone is a single base apart. Here is what the overall study found, with its caveats: Sample size was not statistically predetermined, and blinding of investigators to group allocation was not performed. Blood samples also contained most of the expanded thyroid clonotypes (frequency above 0.001), which suggests that blood repertoires may reflect thyroid immune responses. In validation, the model predicted progression to ophthalmopathy with 55% to 71% sensitivity and approximately 72% specificity, a median of about six months before onset. In cross-validation, a model built on a 13 V-J signature told ophthalmopathy apart from stable hyperthyroidism with approximately 91% sensitivity and about 81% specificity, and in testing the same model reached 80%/75%.

Including the terminal cysteine and phenylalanine, the CDR3 comprises 13 residues. Only the CDR3 portion is preserved as DNA: 39 bases, with reading frame beginning at the first base. Ends trimmed: V by 10 bases, J by 4 bases; bases unmatched to a gene: 8. The CDR1 and CDR2 encoded by the germline V gene are SNHLY and FYNNEI. Amplification of TCR beta CDR3 regions was carried out from RNA transcripts. The TCR CDR3 was subjected to a first round of RT-PCR using the HTBI primer set and the Qiagen OneStep RT-PCR kit. The libraries were constructed in a second round of multiplex PCR and then size-selected and purified. Sequencing of the libraries was done on an Illumina HiSeq2000 using paired-end 100 bp reads. The published analysis was carried out like this. Raw data were processed with SOAPnuke, discarding reads with adapters, uncalled bases, mean Phred below 15, or no exact constant-primer or identifier match. High-quality paired reads were merged with COPE v1.2.5, and unique nucleotide sequences were defined as clonotypes. Clonotypes were aligned to IMGT TRBV, TRBD and TRBJ reference segments using MiTCR v1.1. Analysis was restricted to V-J combinations with a frequency above 0.0001, which covered just over 98% of repertoires. A TCS score was defined as the ratio between F50 (clonal expansion) and ExV (chaos), using BLOSUM62-based TCRdist between CDR3 peptides within each V-J. Welch's t-statistics and random forest reduced roughly 540 V-J features to 13, which were used in a naive Bayes classifier (R e1071). The Morisita-Horn index was used to measure how similar the thyroid and blood repertoires were. The public reads were run again by TCRdb, first through fastp at Q25 and then through MiXCR, and only productive beta chains were kept. Rows merge per CDR3 protein into single entries with the most common DNA and genes. The authors' filters were not applied to this entry. In all, the sample holds 750,000 to 900,000 distinct CDR3 sequences, and 35% to 45% of those were seen once. The top ten clonotypes cover 8.9% of the sample.

The TCR was taken from a man between 18 and 35 years old with Graves' hyperthyroidism. The sequenced sample consisted of blood. The chain is encoded by TRBV2 joined to TRBJ2-5, and 8 junction bases match TRBD2. The nucleotides read TGTGCCACCTCGGGGGGGCAGGGAGAGACCCAGTACTTC. Its translation is CATSGGQGETQYF.